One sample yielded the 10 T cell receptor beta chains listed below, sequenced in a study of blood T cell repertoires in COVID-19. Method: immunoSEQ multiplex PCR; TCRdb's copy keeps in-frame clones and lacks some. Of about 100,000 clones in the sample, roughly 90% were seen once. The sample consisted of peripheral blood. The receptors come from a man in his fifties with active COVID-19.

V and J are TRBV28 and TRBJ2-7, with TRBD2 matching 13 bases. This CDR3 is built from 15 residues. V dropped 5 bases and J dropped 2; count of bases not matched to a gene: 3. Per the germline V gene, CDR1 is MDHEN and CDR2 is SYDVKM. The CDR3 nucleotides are TGTGCCAGCAGTGTGACTAGCGGGGGGCCCTACGAGCAGTACGTC. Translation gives CASSVTSGGPYEQYV.

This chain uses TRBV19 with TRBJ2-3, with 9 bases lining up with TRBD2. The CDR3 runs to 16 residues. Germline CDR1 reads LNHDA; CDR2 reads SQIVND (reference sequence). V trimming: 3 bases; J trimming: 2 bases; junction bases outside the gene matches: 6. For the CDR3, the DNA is TGTGCCAGTAGTATTTTCGCGGGGGGGTCCACAGATACGCAGTATTTT. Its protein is CASSIFAGGSTDTQYF.

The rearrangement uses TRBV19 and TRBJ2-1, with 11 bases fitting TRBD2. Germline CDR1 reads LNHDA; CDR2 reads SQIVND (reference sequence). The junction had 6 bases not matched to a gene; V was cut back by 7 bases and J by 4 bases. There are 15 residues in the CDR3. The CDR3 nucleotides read TGTGCCAGTACCACCGGGACTAGCGGATACAATGAGCAGTTCTTC. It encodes CASTTGTSGYNEQFF. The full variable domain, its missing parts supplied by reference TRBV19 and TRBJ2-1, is DGGITQSPKYLFRKEGQNVTLSCEQNLNHDAMYWYRQDPGQGLRLIYYSQIVNDFQKGDIAEGYSVSREKKESFPLTVTSAQKNPTAFYLCASTTGTSGYNEQFFGPGTRLTVL.

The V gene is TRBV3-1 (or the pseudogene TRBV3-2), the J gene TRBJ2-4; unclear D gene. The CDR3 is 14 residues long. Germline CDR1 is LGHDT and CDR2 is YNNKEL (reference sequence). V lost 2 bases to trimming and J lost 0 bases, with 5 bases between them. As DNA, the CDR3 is TGTGCCAGCAGCCAACAGGTAGCCAAAAACATTCAGTACTTC. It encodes CASSQQVAKNIQYF.

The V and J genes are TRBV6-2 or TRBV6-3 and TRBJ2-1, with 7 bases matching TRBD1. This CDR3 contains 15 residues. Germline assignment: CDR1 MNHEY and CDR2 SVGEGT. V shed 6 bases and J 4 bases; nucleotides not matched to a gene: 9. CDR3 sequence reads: CASSEGQPGYNEQFF. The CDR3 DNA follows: TGTGCCAGCAGCGAGGGACAGCCGGGGTACAATGAGCAGTTCTTC.

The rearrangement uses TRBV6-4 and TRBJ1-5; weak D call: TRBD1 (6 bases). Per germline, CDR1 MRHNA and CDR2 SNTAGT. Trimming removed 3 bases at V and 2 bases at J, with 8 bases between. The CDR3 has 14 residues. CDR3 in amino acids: CASSEQGGNQPQHF. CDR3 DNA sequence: TGTGCCAGCAGTGAACAGGGCGGCAATCAGCCCCAGCATTTT.

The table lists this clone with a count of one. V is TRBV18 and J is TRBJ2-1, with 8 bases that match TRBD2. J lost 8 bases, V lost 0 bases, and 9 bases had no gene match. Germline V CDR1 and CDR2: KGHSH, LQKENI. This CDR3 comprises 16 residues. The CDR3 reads CASSPPTRGGRDEQFF. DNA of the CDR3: TGTGCCAGCTCACCACCGACACGGGGGGGTAGGGATGAGCAGTTCTTC.

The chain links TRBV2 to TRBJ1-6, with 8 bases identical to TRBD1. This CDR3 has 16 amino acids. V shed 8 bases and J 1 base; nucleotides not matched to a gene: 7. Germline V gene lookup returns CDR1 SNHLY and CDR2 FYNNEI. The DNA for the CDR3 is TGTGCCAGCTTTAGACAGGGGCGATCCTATAATTCACCCCTCCACTTT. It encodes CASFRQGRSYNSPLHF.

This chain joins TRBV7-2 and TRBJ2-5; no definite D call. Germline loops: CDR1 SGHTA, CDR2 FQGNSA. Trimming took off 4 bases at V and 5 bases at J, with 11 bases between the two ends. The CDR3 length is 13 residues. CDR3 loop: CASSSVSGETQYF. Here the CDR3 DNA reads TGTGCCAGCAGCTCCGTATCCGGGGAGACCCAGTACTTC. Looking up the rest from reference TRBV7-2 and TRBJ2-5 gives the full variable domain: GAGVSQSPSNKVTEKGKDVELRCDPISGHTALYWYRQSLGQGLEFLIYFQGNSAPDKSGLPSDRFSAERTGGSVSTLTIQRTQQEDSAVYLCASSSVSGETQYFGPGTRLLVL.

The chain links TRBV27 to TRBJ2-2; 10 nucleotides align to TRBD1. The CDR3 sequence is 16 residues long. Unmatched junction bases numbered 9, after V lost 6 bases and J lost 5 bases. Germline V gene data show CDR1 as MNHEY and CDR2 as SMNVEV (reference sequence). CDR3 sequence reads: CASRSTGGAGTGELFF. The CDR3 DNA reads TGTGCCAGCAGATCGACAGGGGGCGCGGGAACCGGGGAGCTGTTTTTT.